This T cell receptor (beta chain) was captured in a study of Ad26.COV2.S vaccination and SARS-CoV-2 variants. At the level of the study: Enrolled in COV1001, the donor was in the Ad26.COV2.S trial arm, which received the vaccine.

Clones were read by immunoSEQ multiplex PCR, and TCRdb kept only the in-frame ones, dropping some. The repertoire holds about 280,000 clones, with around 87% as singletons. The treatment is: some 20 received Ad26.COV2.S at low or high dose, single or two shots; several received placebo; per-sample allocation not given. At day 63 after the first vaccine or placebo injection, samples were drawn. Germline V gene data show CDR1 as LNHDA and CDR2 as SQIVND (reference sequence). V shed 0 bases and J 4 bases; nucleotides not matched to a gene: 5. This CDR3 is built from 15 residues. The sample in question was peripheral blood, obtained in a trial of Ad26.COV2.S vaccine versus placebo. This TCR came from a person between 18 and 65 years old who received the Ad26.COV2.S COVID-19 vaccine or a placebo. This sequence joins TRBV19 and TRBJ1-2, with TRBD1 identical over 7 bases. This chain's CDR3 is CASSIDRGQSYGYTF. The CDR3 DNA is TGTGCCAGTAGTATAGATCGGGGACAGAGCTATGGCTACACCTTC.